This TCR beta chain was obtained from a study of Ad26.COV2.S vaccination and SARS-CoV-2 variants (dated by TCRdb to the early 2020s). Study-level background: Donors in the vaccine arm were drawn from COV1001, a multicentre, randomized, double-blind, placebo-controlled phase I-IIa trial testing Ad26.COV2.S in healthy adults. Ad26.COV2.S was administered intramuscularly at a dose of 5x10^10 or 1x10^11 viral particles, either as one shot or as two shots given 56 days apart. Sequencing of the TCRbeta repertoire served to evaluate the specificity and breadth of SARS-CoV-2-reactive T cell receptors following Ad26.COV2.S vaccination. A total of around 32 samples were included in the TCR-sequenced set, comprising roughly 19 Ad26.COV2.S vaccine recipients, 5 placebo recipients and 8 SARS-CoV-2 convalescent individuals. Trial participants were randomized into five groups of five: low-dose or high-dose Ad26.COV2.S given once or twice, or placebo on both occasions. Investigators did not know the trial group allocation while performing experiments and assessing outcomes.

The research as a whole found: The authors noted that the TCR breadth and depth analyses may have underestimated total T cell responses. Spike-specific TCR breadth was higher in Ad26.COV2.S recipients than in placebo recipients (P = 0.0014). Comparable non-spike TCR breadth was observed between vaccine and placebo recipients, consistent with only spike being contained in the vaccine. The study lacked the statistical power to compare responses across vaccine doses or regimens. Substantial breadth of spike-specific CD8+ and CD4+ T cell responses was reported after vaccination.

The immunoSEQ Assay was the method used to sequence TCRbeta CDR3 regions. After extraction, genomic DNA underwent amplification by bias-controlled multiplex PCR, followed by high-throughput sequencing. In the paper's pipeline: To quantify the absolute abundance of every unique TCRbeta CDR3 region, sequences were collapsed and filtered. T cell fraction was estimated by normalizing TCRbeta template counts to usable DNA, with usable DNA measured through amplification of reference genes found in all nucleated cells. Repertoire TCRs were annotated as SARS-CoV-2-specific when V gene, CDR3 amino acid sequence and J gene were exactly matched to a known reactive TCR set. The reference SARS-CoV-2 TCR set was derived from MIRA and filtered for enrichment in COVID-19-positive ImmuneCODE repertoires, a step that removed public or cross-reactive TCRs. Drawing on the MIRA antigens, annotated TCRs were analysed further at the level of specific ORF or position within ORF. Breadth was defined as the number of annotated unique rearrangements divided by the total number of unique productive rearrangements, and depth was defined as the summed frequency of the annotated unique rearrangements. Two-sided Wilcoxon rank-sum tests were used to compare TCR breadth between groups. TCRdb's version of the immuneACCESS table is confined to in-frame rearrangements and falls short of the full clone set. An unresolved V gene accounts for under half of the shortfall where checked; the remainder is of unknown origin. From that table come the V and J calls and clone size; the DNA was used to work out D and trimming. The sample table contains about 400,000 clones; only one count was recorded for roughly 85% of them. Of the sample, just under 7.5% is held by the ten largest clones.

Read against the paper, the sample's treatment or condition label means: some 20 received Ad26.COV2.S at low or high dose, single or two shots; five or six received placebo; per-sample allocation not given. Repertoires of vaccine and placebo recipients were sequenced from samples taken on day 63 after the first injection. Cohort 1b enrolled 25 to 30 adults aged 18-55 years at a single site in Boston, USA, between 29 July and 7 August 2020. As a vaccine, Ad26.COV2.S was a replication-incompetent adenovirus type 26 vector that expressed a prefusion-stabilized SARS-CoV-2 spike protein derived from the original Wuhan strain. On this clone: Its target antigen remains unknown. Base qualities are not at hand, and no much larger clone is one base apart. In the same sample, other DNA sequences code for this CDR3.

V is shortened by 1 base, J by 0 bases, and the region joining them spans 8 bases. CDR1 and CDR2 (MGHDK, SYGVNS) derive from the germline V gene. CDR3 length: 15 amino acids, cysteine to phenylalanine. The sequence is cut down to CDR3 DNA, 45 bases in frame from base 1. This material consisted of peripheral blood, taken in a trial of Ad26.COV2.S vaccine versus placebo. This receptor was obtained from a person between 18 and 65 years old who received the Ad26.COV2.S COVID-19 vaccine or a placebo. The chain uses TRBV25-1 and TRBJ2-3, with TRBD1 tentatively as D gene (5 bases match). The CDR3 protein sequence reads: CASSEWGGSTDTQYF. The nucleotide sequence reads as follows: TGTGCCAGCAGTGAATGGGGCGGAAGCACAGATACGCAGTATTTT.